These 4 T cell receptor beta chains were sequenced from one sample in a study of shared clonotypes between healthy human individuals. Using immunoSEQ multiplex PCR, the repertoire was profiled, and TCRdb retains in-frame clones only, with some absent. Counted here are 550,000 to 600,000 clones, roughly 79% occurring once; the ten biggest clones make up around 11%. Sequencing used PBMCs. The source of these receptors is a woman between 35 and 50 years old in good health. Some clones in this sample may be carry-over from other donors' samples.

The chain carries TRBV19 and TRBJ1-3; D gene uncertain. The V end was cut by 3 bases, the J end by 7 bases, with 16 bases between. Germline CDR1 LNHDA, CDR2 SQIVND (reference sequence). This CDR3 has 15 amino acids. The CDR3 spells CASSIWYPAENTIYF. CDR3 sequence (DNA): TGTGCCAGTAGTATTTGGTACCCGGCGGAGAACACCATATATTTT.

DNA for the CDR3: TGTGCCAGCAGCTCCGACAGGGGGAGGGTGAGAAATGAGCAGTTCTTC. This codes for CASSSDRGRVRNEQFF. The gene calls are TRBV11-2 and TRBJ2-1; 9 positions agree with TRBD1. With V trimmed by 4 bases and J by 7 bases, 11 bases remained unmatched. Germline V gene sequence: CDR1 SGHAT, CDR2 FQNNGV. The CDR3 is 16 amino acids.

This chain links TRBV11-3 with TRBJ2-1, with D perhaps matching TRBD1 (7 bases). The CDR3 runs to 15 residues. Trimming left V 6 bases short and J 8 bases short, with 20 bases between. Looked up from germline, CDR1 is SGHNT and CDR2 is YENEEA. DNA of the CDR3: TGTGCCAGCAGTAGGGCGGGACAGTCTTACGATGAGCAGTTCTTC. This gives the protein CASSRAGQSYDEQFF.

The V gene is TRBV6-1, the J gene TRBJ1-1; 9 bases line up with TRBD1. The V segment lost 1 base and the J segment 0 bases; nucleotides outside the gene matches: 3. The CDR3 is made up of 16 amino acids. In germline, CDR1 is MNHNS, CDR2 SASEGT. The CDR3 spells CASSEGGDRVNTEAFF. The CDR3 DNA sequence: TGTGCCAGCAGTGAAGGAGGGGACAGGGTGAACACTGAAGCTTTCTTT.